This is a list of T cell receptor beta chains from one sample in a study of post-analysis software for immune sequencing data. TCRdb re-analysed the PCR reads in MiXCR, keeping a single row per CDR3 protein. The sample lists 450,000 to 700,000 distinct CDR3 sequences, about 44% occurring once. Sequencing was done on a sample of blood. The receptor set was obtained from a girl between 5 and 17 years old with multiple sclerosis. Both conserved end residues are part of each CDR3. Expanded clones get a size class; other rows say once, few or many, or leave the size out.

j_gene	v_gene	len	abundance	CDR3aa
TRBJ2-3	TRBV12-3/TRBV12-4	14	NA	CASSSTSRTDTQYF
TRBJ1-1	TRBV5-6	16	NA	CASSLGQGKMSTEAFF
TRBJ2-2	TRBV4-1	16	NA	CASSQAGLSGGGELFF
TRBJ1-2	TRBV5-6	14	NA	CASSPTGTPYGYTF
TRBJ2-6	TRBV10-3	12	NA	CANQAGANVLTF
TRBJ1-5	TRBV7-7	15	few	CASSLERTANQPQHF
TRBJ2-3	TRBV12-3/TRBV12-4	14	NA	CASNAVFGADAQYF
TRBJ2-7	TRBV7-9	19	NA	CASSFGRGMSGTNRYEQYF
NA	TRBV12-3/TRBV12-4	16	NA	CASSHPSGTGGAEQYF
TRBJ1-1	TRBV7-9	13	once	CASSPGTGPQAFF
TRBJ2-7	TRBV24-1	11	NA	CATAVSNEQYF
TRBJ2-5	TRBV11-3	17	NA	CASSLALRILDQETQYF
TRBJ1-5	TRBV7-9	14	NA	CASSEQGAYQPQHF
TRBJ2-3	TRBV5-5	9	NA	CARRDTQYF
TRBJ2-4	TRBV4-1	13	NA	CASSHTTDGTQYF
TRBJ1-5	TRBV12-3/TRBV12-4	15	few	CASSYRGQLMQPQHF
TRBJ1-2	TRBV7-9	13	NA	CASSLQGPVGYTF
TRBJ2-3	TRBV7-9	14	once	CASSYTSATDTQYF
TRBJ2-3	TRBV20-1	15	few	CSAPPHGDDTDTQYF
TRBJ2-6	TRBV7-3	15	NA	CASSPGTSGANVLTF
TRBJ2-5	TRBV5-1	15	few	CASSLYRTGGETQYF
TRBJ1-2	TRBV6-1	15	NA	CASSEEPQGYYGYTF
TRBJ2-7	TRBV29-1	13	NA	CSVGGTILYEQYF
TRBJ1-5	TRBV7-9	14	NA	CASSVRGPNQPQHF
TRBJ1-5	TRBV29-1	14	NA	CSAAEGWGNQPQHF
TRBJ2-1	TRBV7-9	12	few	CASSSQQGEQFF
TRBJ2-6	TRBV12-3/TRBV12-4	16	NA	CASSPGTSSGANVLTF
TRBJ1-5	TRBV12-3/TRBV12-4	14	NA	CASTPTGASQPQHF
TRBJ2-6	TRBV4-2	16	NA	CASSRSGSSGANVLTF
TRBJ2-1	TRBV7-2	16	NA	CDSSQGRRDSYNEQFF
TRBJ1-4	TRBV12-3/TRBV12-4	12	NA	CASSNRGGKLFF
TRBJ2-7	TRBV5-1	13	few	CASSLHRSYEQYF
TRBJ2-1	TRBV3-1	13	few	CASSQVTGSEQFF
TRBJ2-1	TRBV7-2	12	NA	CASSDTSGKQFF
TRBJ1-4	TRBV12-3/TRBV12-4	13	NA	CASSLDFREKLFF
TRBJ2-3	TRBV12-3/TRBV12-4	15	NA	CASGFTTSGTDTQYF
TRBJ2-5	TRBV20-1	13	NA	CSARDSAAETQYF
TRBJ2-1	TRBV12-3/TRBV12-4	14	few	CASSSWTRADEQFF
TRBJ2-3	TRBV24-1	13	NA	CATSDLFPDTQYF
TRBJ1-2	TRBV5-6	16	NA	CASITSSRGLRLGYTF
TRBJ1-5	TRBV20-1	12	NA	CSVKQGNQPQHF
TRBJ2-7	TRBV12-3/TRBV12-4	14	few	CASSLGSTSYEQYF
TRBJ1-2	TRBV11-2	14	NA	CASSLETGGYGYTF
TRBJ1-1	TRBV10-3	14	NA	CAISGGTGLSEAFF
TRBJ2-7	TRBV7-8	14	NA	CASSNIRDSYEQYF
TRBJ2-3	TRBV12-3/TRBV12-4	14	NA	CASSLGVSTDTQYF
TRBJ1-5	TRBV7-8	17	NA	CASSFRGTAGSNQPQHF
TRBJ2-1	TRBV20-1	15	few	CSAIAGEISYNEQFF
TRBJ2-2	TRBV5-1	15	NA	CASSPSRGNTGELFF
TRBJ2-1	TRBV11-3	18	NA	CASSLDPPLWSSYNEQFF
TRBJ1-5	TRBV7-2	15	few	CASSPLAGNIEPQHF